The 18 T cell receptor beta chains below come from one sample, sequenced in a study of blood T cell repertoires in COVID-19. TCRdb's table, derived via immunoSEQ multiplex PCR, lists solely in-frame clones and lacks some. Altogether about 220,000 clones are present, 80% to 90% being singletons, with the ten largest covering under 3.5%. Input material: PBMCs or T cells enriched from blood (not recorded which). These receptor sequences come from a woman aged 18-35 years in a cohort exposed to, infected with or recovered from COVID-19 (not recorded which).

In this sample, this clone turned up once. V gene TRBV6-5 combines with J gene TRBJ1-6; TRBD1 aligns across 8 bases. With V trimmed by 8 bases and J by 5 bases, 2 bases remained unmatched. The CDR3 contains 13 residues. CDR1 and CDR2 (germline): MNHEY, SVGAGI. This CDR3 reads CASGGQDNSPLHF. CDR3 nucleotides: TGTGCCAGCGGGGGACAGGATAATTCACCCCTCCACTTT.

The chain links TRBV11-2 to TRBJ1-5; D is unclear. Deletions cut 5 bases from V and 0 bases from J, with 11 bases between. Germline V CDR1 and CDR2: SGHAT, FQNNGV. This CDR3 is built from 15 residues. The CDR3 sequence: CASSPGRGSNQPQHF. DNA for the CDR3: TGTGCCAGCAGCCCCGGCCGGGGTAGCAATCAGCCCCAGCATTTT.

This clone appeared once. The chain has TRBV5-1 and TRBJ2-3, with D hard to call. Germline V gives CDR1 SGHRS, CDR2 YFSETQ. This CDR3 has 14 residues. Trimming left V 5 bases short and J 0 bases short, with 10 bases between. The CDR3 here is CASRPLTSTDTQYF. CDR3 sequence (DNA): TGCGCCAGCAGGCCGCTGACTAGCACAGATACGCAGTATTTT.

V usage is TRBV18 and J usage is TRBJ2-7, with D possibly TRBD1 on 6 matching bases. Per the germline V gene, CDR1 is KGHSH and CDR2 is LQKENI. The germline V and J ends were trimmed by 2 bases and 6 bases, with 14 bases remaining between them. The CDR3 loop spans 14 amino acids. The CDR3 here is CASSPRDRLGEQYF. CDR3 nucleotides: TGTGCCAGCTCACCAAGAGACAGGCTGGGCGAGCAGTACTTC. Together with reference TRBV18 and TRBJ2-7, the CDR3 gives the full variable domain: NAGVMQNPRHLVRRRGQEARLRCSPMKGHSHVYWYRQLPEEGLKFMVYLQKENIIDESGMPKERFSAEFPKEGPSILRIQQVVRGDSAAYFCASSPRDRLGEQYFGPGTRLTVT.

In regard to this clone: A read error may account for a junction end that differs from germline. The chain recombines TRBV19 with TRBJ2-1; 9 nucleotides align to TRBD1. CDR1 and CDR2 from the germline V gene are LNHDA and SQIVND (reference sequence). There are 16 residues in the CDR3. CDR3 coding DNA: TGTGCCGGTAGTACCCCCGACAGGGGGTCTTACAATGAGCAGTTCTTC. Its translation: CAGSTPDRGSYNEQFF.

V is TRBV24-1 and J is TRBJ2-7, with 8 bases matching TRBD2. V gave up 2 bases and J gave up 2 bases; unmatched junction bases: 7. CDR3 length: 16 residues. Germline V gene data show CDR1 as KGHDR and CDR2 as SFDVKD. CDR3: CATSDSLAGLPYEQYF. Here the CDR3 DNA reads TGTGCCACCAGTGATTCGCTAGCGGGCCTTCCCTACGAGCAGTACTTC.

V is TRBV6-5 and J is TRBJ1-4, with D unresolved. The length of the CDR3 is 13 residues. V lost 7 bases to trimming and J lost 5 bases, with 11 bases between them. Germline CDR1 MNHEY, CDR2 SVGAGI. CDR3 sequence (DNA): TGTGCCAGCACATCTTCAGGAAATGAAAAACTGTTTTTT. Its protein product is CASTSSGNEKLFF.

The chain is built from TRBV28 and TRBJ1-2, with D perhaps TRBD1 (5 bases). The CDR3 loop spans 14 amino acids. V was pared by 3 bases and J by 7 bases, with 15 bases between. From germline, CDR1 is MDHEN and CDR2 SYDVKM. The CDR3 DNA sequence: TGTGCCAGCAGTTTCCTGTTCGGGGGTGGTGGCTACACCTTC. Protein sequence: CASSFLFGGGGYTF.

This sequence joins TRBV3-1 (or the pseudogene TRBV3-2) and TRBJ1-6, with 8 positions matching TRBD1. Looked up from germline, CDR1 is LGHDT and CDR2 is YNNKEL (reference sequence). V dropped 0 bases and J dropped 9; count of bases not matched to a gene: 7. The CDR3 spans 16 residues. CDR3 nucleotides: TGTGCCAGCAGCCAAGATATGCGACAGGGGTCTTCACCCCTCCACTTT. The encoded protein is CASSQDMRQGSSPLHF.

This chain uses TRBV3-1 (or the pseudogene TRBV3-2) with TRBJ2-3; 7 bases align to TRBD2. Per germline, CDR1 LGHDT and CDR2 YNNKEL (reference sequence). Trimming at V came to 4 bases and at J to 3 bases, leaving 10 bases not matched to a gene. CDR3 length: 16 residues. The DNA for the CDR3 is TGTGCCAGCAGCCCAGGCTTGGCGGGGGTGACAGATACGCAGTATTTT. Its translation is CASSPGLAGVTDTQYF.

V gene TRBV4-1 combines with J gene TRBJ1-3; no clear D gene. The CDR3 has 16 amino acids. Germline V lookup: CDR1 MGHRA, CDR2 YSYEKL. V was clipped by 2 bases and J by 0 bases, with 11 bases between them. The CDR3 coding sequence is TGCGCCAGCAGCCAAAAATTGAAGAGCTCTGGAAACACCATATATTTT. Translated: CASSQKLKSSGNTIYF.

The gene calls are TRBV5-1 and TRBJ2-1, with 10 bases matching TRBD2. The CDR3 has 13 residues. Germline values: CDR1 SGHRS, CDR2 YFSETQ. J was trimmed by 4 bases and V by 7 bases; bases with no gene match: 2. CDR3 DNA: TGCGCCAGCCGGACTAGCGGATACAATGAGCAGTTCTTC. It translates to CASRTSGYNEQFF. The entire variable domain, with the rest obtained from reference TRBV5-1 and TRBJ2-1, is as follows: KAGVTQTPRYLIKTRGQQVTLSCSPISGHRSVSWYQQTPGQGLQFLFEYFSETQRNKGNFPGRFSGRQFSNSRSEMNVSTLELGDSALYLCASRTSGYNEQFFGPGTRLTVL.

The chain combines TRBV7-8 with TRBJ1-2, with 11 bases that match TRBD1. There are 14 residues in the CDR3. V lost 6 bases to trimming and J lost 7 bases; unmatched junction nucleotides: 7. Germline loops: CDR1 SGHVS, CDR2 FQNEAQ. DNA of the CDR3: TGTGCCAGCAGGGACGGGACAGGGGGAGGTGGCTACACCTTC. Translation gives CASRDGTGGGGYTF.

V gene TRBV5-6 combines with J gene TRBJ1-2; 8 bases line up with TRBD1. Trimming at V came to 1 base and at J to 6 bases, leaving 5 bases not matched to a gene. Looked up from germline, CDR1 is SGHDT and CDR2 is YYEEEE. The CDR3 has 14 residues. The CDR3 spells CASSLPGGADGYTF. In nucleotides, the CDR3 is TGTGCCAGCAGCTTGCCAGGGGGCGCGGATGGCTACACCTTC.

The sample holds one count of this clone. The chain employs TRBV5-6 and TRBJ2-7, with 8 bases that match TRBD1. This CDR3 has 16 residues. Germline lookup yields CDR1 SGHDT and CDR2 YYEEEE. V shed 2 bases, J shed 2 bases, and the junction held 9 bases outside the gene matches. CDR3 sequence: CASSLIATGAPYEQYF. The CDR3 bases are TGTGCCAGCAGCTTAATAGCGACAGGGGCCCCCTACGAGCAGTACTTC.

The chain employs TRBV5-8 and TRBJ1-6; the D gene is possibly TRBD1 (6 bases). CDR1 SGHTS and CDR2 YDEGEE come from the germline V gene. The CDR3 is 14 amino acids. V lost 4 bases and J lost 8, with 13 bases in between. The CDR3 sequence: CASSRDRPDSPLHF. The CDR3 DNA reads as TGTGCCAGCAGCCGTGACAGGCCAGATTCACCCCTCCACTTT. The variable domain in full, with the rest retrieved from reference TRBV5-8 and TRBJ1-6, is EAGVTQSPTHLIKTRGQQATLRCSPISGHTSVYWYQQALGLGLQFLLWYDEGEERNRGNFPPRFSGRQFPNYSSELNVNALELEDSALYLCASSRDRPDSPLHFGNGTRLTVT.

The genes are TRBV4-1 and TRBJ2-7; D not certain. The CDR3 runs to 14 residues. V shed 1 base and J shed 2 bases, with 9 bases lying between them. Germline V gives CDR1 MGHRA, CDR2 YSYEKL. This CDR3 reads CASSQGRSAYEQYF. The CDR3 bases are TGCGCCAGCAGCCAAGGCAGGTCGGCCTACGAGCAGTACTTC.

The V call is TRBV12-5, the J call TRBJ2-3; weak D call: TRBD2 (6 bases). The germline V and J ends were trimmed by 6 bases and 0 bases, with 19 bases remaining between them. Germline CDR1 reads LGHNT; CDR2 reads FRNRAP. The CDR3 has 17 amino acids. The CDR3 DNA follows: TGTGCTAGTGGACCCACTCGTGGCGGGGCTAGCACAGATACGCAGTATTTT. It codes for CASGPTRGGASTDTQYF.